The clone carrying this T cell receptor (beta chain) was counted a few times. Its antigen is unidentified. One entry per CDR3 protein, called by TCRdb with MiXCR from the RT-PCR reads. The data contain fewer than 550,000 distinct CDR3 sequences, roughly 23% of them seen just once; the ten biggest clones take up 1.9%. This entry comes from a study of response to subunit inactivated influenza vaccine. CDR1 is SGHRS, CDR2 YFSETQ, per germline. V was pared by 4 bases and J by 0 bases, with 13 bases between. CDR3 size: 15 residues. General study points: That few new T cells are recruited by each seasonal influenza vaccination was the authors' suggestion.

The sequence was obtained from a man between 50 and 59 years old who received an inactivated influenza vaccine. Here the sequenced sample was CD4+ T cells sorted from PBMCs, taken around 5 days after vaccination. The chain links TRBV5-1 to TRBJ1-2, with a weak D call TRBD1 (5 bases). The CDR3 here is CASSAGGTANYGYTF. The CDR3 DNA reads as TGCGCCAGCAGCGCCGGGGGGACCGCTAACTATGGCTACACCTTC.